This T cell receptor beta chain emerged from a study of cytomegalovirus exposure and HLA in healthy donors. General observations from the study: Association with HLA alleles at 0.05 false discovery rate was found for around 17,000 TCR beta sequences in a later analysis.

The CDR3 totals 15 residues. Looked up from germline, CDR1 is MNHNS and CDR2 is SASEGT. The V segment lost 4 bases and the J segment 3 bases; nucleotides outside the gene matches: 9. Comments on this clone: Its specificity is unknown.

A multiplex PCR was run with 60 Vbeta primers and 13 Jbeta primers. Clones were read by immunoSEQ multiplex PCR, and TCRdb kept only the in-frame ones, dropping some. The sample holds 130,000 to 150,000 clones, about two thirds seen once. The clonotype comes from a man aged 35 to 55 in good health and CMV-seronegative. Specimen: PBMCs. The J gene is TRBJ2-7, the V gene TRBV6-1, with 7 nucleotides matching TRBD1. The CDR3 DNA reads as TGTGCCAGCAGTGTAGACAGGGCGGGTCTCTACGAGCAGTACTTC. This translates into CASSVDRAGLYEQYF.